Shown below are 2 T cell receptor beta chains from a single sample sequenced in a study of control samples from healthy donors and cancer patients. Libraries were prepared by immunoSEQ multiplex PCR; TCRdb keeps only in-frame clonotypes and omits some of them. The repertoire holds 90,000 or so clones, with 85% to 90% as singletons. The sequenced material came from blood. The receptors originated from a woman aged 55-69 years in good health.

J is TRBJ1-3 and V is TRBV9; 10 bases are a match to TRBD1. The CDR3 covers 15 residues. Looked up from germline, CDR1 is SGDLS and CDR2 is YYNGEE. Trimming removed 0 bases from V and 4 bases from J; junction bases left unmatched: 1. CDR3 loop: CASSVGTGGGNTIYF. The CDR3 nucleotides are TGTGCCAGCAGCGTAGGGACAGGGGGAGGAAACACCATATATTTT. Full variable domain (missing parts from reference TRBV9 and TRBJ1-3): DSGVTQTPKHLITATGQRVTLRCSPRSGDLSVYWYQQSLDQGLQFLIQYYNGEERAKGNILERFSAQQFPDLHSELNLSSLELGDSALYFCASSVGTGGGNTIYFGEGSWLTVV.

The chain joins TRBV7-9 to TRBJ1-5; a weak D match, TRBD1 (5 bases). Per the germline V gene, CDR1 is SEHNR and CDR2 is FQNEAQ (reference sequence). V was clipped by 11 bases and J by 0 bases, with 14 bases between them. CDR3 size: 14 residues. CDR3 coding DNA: TGTGCCTCCTTAACAGGAATTAGCAATCAGCCCCAGCATTTT. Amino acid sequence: CASLTGISNQPQHF.